Presented here are 2 T cell receptor beta chains from one specimen sequenced in a study of CD8 T cells in ankylosing spondylitis. Each CDR3 protein gets one entry after TCRdb re-called the 5' RACE reads with MiXCR. The table shows hundreds of thousands of distinct CDR3 sequences, with approximately 24% occurring only once. Sequencing was carried out using blood, either unsorted or a sorted T cell fraction (not recorded which). The receptors come from a male donor with ankylosing spondylitis or in good health (not recorded which).

This chain connects TRBV20-1 to TRBJ1-5, with D uncertain. Germline lookup yields CDR1 DFQATT and CDR2 SNEGSKA (reference sequence). Trimming removed 2 bases at V and 3 bases at J, with 11 bases between. The CDR3 loop spans 14 amino acids. The CDR3 spells CSARSGKDNQPQHF. The CDR3 nucleotides are TGCAGTGCTAGATCGGGAAAGGACAATCAGCCCCAGCATTTT.

This clonotype was seen ten or more times. The V and J genes are TRBV5-1 and TRBJ1-4, with D perhaps TRBD1 (5 bases). V lost 4 bases and J 0 bases, leaving 10 bases between the germline ends. Germline V gene data show CDR1 as SGHRS and CDR2 as YFSETQ. The CDR3 spans 15 residues. The CDR3 here is CASSTAGTTNEKLFF. The CDR3 DNA reads TGCGCCAGCAGCACCGCAGGGACAACTAATGAAAAACTGTTTTTT.